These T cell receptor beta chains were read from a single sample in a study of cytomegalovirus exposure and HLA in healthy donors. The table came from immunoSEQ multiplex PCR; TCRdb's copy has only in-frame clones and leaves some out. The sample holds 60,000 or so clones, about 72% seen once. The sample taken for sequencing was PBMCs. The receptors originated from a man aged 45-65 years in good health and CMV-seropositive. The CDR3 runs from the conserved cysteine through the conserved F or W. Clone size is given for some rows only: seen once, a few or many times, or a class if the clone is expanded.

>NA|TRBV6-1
CASSEALRYGGDYVGYTF
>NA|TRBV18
CASSPETYSNQPQHF
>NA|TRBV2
CASSFRDREDYGYTF
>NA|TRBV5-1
CASSPAVRGGHHEQYF
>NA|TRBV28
CASSLPGQRTQGGQPQHF
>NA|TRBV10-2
CASRMGLPYEQYF
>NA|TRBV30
CASLGGAIRHRETQYF
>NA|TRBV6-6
CASSSSGTSYEQYF
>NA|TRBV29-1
CSAGGTGGGETQYF
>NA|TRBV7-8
CASSLERISGNTIYF
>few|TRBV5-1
CASSATGETQYF